This TCR beta chain stems from a study of blood T cell repertoires in COVID-19 (dated by TCRdb to 2020 to 2021). A note on the overall study: Samples covering the acute and convalescent phases of COVID-19 were provided by collaborators in the United States, Italy and Spain. The repertoires were released in a freely available public database meant as a resource for research on the immune response to SARS-CoV-2. The samples were drawn from the first 160 participants of the ongoing ImmuneRACE study and from 950 to 1,500 subjects provided by 6 global collaborators. HLA class I and class II types, where available, came from metadata supplied by the sample provider rather than from assay-based typing. The prospective study material was composed of cDNA or gDNA derived from T cells, B-cell-depleted T cells, or PBMCs. The dataset comprised deeply sampled blood TCRbeta repertoires from subjects exposed to, actively infected with, or recovered from COVID-19. Sample metadata almost always included a de-identified subject ID, COVID-19 status, age in years and sex. Points the paper makes about the study in general: The quantity of clinical and demographic metadata differed by source and by participant and was supplied without curation.

The immunoSEQ Assay, a bias-controlled multiplex PCR, was used to amplify TCRbeta CDR3 regions from genomic DNA. As for the authors' bioinformatics: The number of nucleated cells in each sample was estimated by amplification of reference gene primers within the assay. To quantify the absolute abundance of each unique TCRbeta CDR3 rearrangement, sequence reads were collapsed and filtered. For each sample, productive Simpson clonality was calculated as the square root of Simpson's diversity index over productive rearrangements. TCRdb limited this immuneACCESS table to in-frame rearrangements with V and J called. A share of clones is missing; checked studies link under half to unresolved V genes, and the rest is unexplained. D and trimming come from the DNA, and the V and J calls and clone size come from that table. Across this sample there are around 140,000 clones, with about 81% seen only once. Clones ranked in the top ten supply about 2.2% of the sample.

The CDR3 covers 12 residues, taking in both the cysteine and the phenylalanine. CDR3 DNA only is kept here, 36 bases in frame from base 1. V is shortened by 4 bases, J by 8 bases, and the region joining them spans 11 bases. The germline V gene (reference sequence) yields SEHNR for CDR1 and FQNEAQ for CDR2. Participants in the prospective study were enrolled through a virtual design, were aged roughly 18 to 100 years, and lived in approximately 24 United States geographic areas. To assign participants to cohorts, the prospective study relied on clinical history that participants themselves reported in a screening survey and a study questionnaire. In the prospective study, mobile phlebotomists collected whole blood, serum and a nasopharyngeal or oropharyngeal swab from each participant. Over a roughly two-month period, participants in the prospective study had the option of providing additional blood draws and questionnaires. Before DNA extraction, prospective study blood samples were shipped either frozen or at room temperature.

A word on this clone: Its antigen is currently not known. Base-call qualities are not available, and no considerably larger clone is one nucleotide away.

The sequence was collected from a man aged 40-49 years with acute COVID-19. The chain links TRBV7-9 with TRBJ1-2, with the identity of the D gene unclear. Source material: PBMCs or T cells enriched from blood (not recorded which). The CDR3 reads CASSSRRRGYTF. The nucleotide sequence is TGTGCCAGCAGCTCACGGAGGAGAGGCTACACCTTC.